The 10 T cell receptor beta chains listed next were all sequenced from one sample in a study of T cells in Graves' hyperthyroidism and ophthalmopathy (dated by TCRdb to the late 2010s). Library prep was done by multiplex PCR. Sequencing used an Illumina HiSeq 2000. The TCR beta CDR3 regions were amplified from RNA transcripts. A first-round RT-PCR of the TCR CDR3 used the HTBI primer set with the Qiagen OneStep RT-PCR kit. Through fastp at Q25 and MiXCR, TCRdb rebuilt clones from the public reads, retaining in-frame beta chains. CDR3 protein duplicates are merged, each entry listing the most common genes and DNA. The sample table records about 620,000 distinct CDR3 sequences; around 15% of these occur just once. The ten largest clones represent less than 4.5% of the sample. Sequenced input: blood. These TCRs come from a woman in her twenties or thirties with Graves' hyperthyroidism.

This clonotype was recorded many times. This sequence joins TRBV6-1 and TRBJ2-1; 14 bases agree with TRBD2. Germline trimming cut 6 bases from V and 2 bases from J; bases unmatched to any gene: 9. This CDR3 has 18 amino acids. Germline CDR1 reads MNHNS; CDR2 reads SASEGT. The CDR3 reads CASSPGTSGRGTYNEQFF. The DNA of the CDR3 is TGTGCCAGCAGCCCCGGGACTAGCGGGAGAGGCACCTACAATGAGCAGTTCTTC.

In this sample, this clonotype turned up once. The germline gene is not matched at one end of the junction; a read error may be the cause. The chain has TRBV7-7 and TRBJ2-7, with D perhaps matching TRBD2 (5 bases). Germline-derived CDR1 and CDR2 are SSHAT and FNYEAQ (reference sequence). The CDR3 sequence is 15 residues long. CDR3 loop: CASSIRTVSSYEQYF. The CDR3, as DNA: TGTGCTAGCAGCATAAGGACTGTGAGCTCCTACGAGCAGTACTTC.

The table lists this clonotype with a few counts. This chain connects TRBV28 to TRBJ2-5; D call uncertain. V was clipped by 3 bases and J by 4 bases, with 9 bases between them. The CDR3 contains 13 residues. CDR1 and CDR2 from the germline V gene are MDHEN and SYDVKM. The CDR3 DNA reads TGTGCCAGCAGTTTCAAAGTCCCAGAGACCCAGTACTTC. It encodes CASSFKVPETQYF.

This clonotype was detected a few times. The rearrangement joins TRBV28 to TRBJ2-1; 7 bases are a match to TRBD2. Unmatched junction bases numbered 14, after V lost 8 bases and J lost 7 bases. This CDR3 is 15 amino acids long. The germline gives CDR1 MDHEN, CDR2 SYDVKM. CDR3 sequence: CASGRVVAGVNEQFF. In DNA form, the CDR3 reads TGTGCCAGCGGTAGGGTGGTGGCGGGAGTTAATGAGCAGTTCTTC.

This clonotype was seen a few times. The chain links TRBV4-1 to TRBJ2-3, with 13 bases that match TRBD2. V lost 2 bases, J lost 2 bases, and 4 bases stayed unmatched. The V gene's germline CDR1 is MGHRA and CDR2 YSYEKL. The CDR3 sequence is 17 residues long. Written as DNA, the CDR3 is TGCGCCAGCAGCCAATCTGGGACTAGCGGGGTCACAGATACGCAGTATTTT. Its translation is CASSQSGTSGVTDTQYF.

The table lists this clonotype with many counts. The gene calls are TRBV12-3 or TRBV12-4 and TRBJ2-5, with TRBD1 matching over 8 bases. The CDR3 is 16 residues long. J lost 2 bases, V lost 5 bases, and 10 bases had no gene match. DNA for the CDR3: TGTGCCAGCAGTACCGGACAGGGAACGGGTCAAGAGACCCAGTACTTC. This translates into CASSTGQGTGQETQYF.

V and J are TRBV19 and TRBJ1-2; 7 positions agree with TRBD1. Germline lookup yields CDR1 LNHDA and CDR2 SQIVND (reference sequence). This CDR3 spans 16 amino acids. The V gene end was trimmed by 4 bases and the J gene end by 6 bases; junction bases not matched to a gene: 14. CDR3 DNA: TGTGCCAGTAGTACTTTTCGGGACAGTTCATGGCATGGCTACACCTTC. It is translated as CASSTFRDSSWHGYTF.

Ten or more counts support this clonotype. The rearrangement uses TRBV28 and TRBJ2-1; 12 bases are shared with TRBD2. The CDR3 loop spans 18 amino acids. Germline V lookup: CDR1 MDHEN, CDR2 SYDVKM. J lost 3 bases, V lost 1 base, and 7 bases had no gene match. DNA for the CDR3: TGTGCCAGCAGTTTATCGGGACTAGCGGGCCAATTCTACAATGAGCAGTTCTTC. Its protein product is CASSLSGLAGQFYNEQFF.

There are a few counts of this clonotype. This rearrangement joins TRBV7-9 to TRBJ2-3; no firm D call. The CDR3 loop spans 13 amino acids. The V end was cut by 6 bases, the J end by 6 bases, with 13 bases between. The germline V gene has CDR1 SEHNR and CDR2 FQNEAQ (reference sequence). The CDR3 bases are TGTGCCAGCAGTCCACCGGCCGGGGATACGCAGTATTTT. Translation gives CASSPPAGDTQYF.

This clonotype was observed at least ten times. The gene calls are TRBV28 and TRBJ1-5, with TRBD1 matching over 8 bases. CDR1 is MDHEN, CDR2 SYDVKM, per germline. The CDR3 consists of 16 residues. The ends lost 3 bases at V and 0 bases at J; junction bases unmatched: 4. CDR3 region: CASSFRDRYSNQPQHF. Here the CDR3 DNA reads TGTGCCAGCAGTTTCCGGGACAGGTATAGCAATCAGCCCCAGCATTTT. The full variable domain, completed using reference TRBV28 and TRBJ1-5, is DVKVTQSSRYLVKRTGEKVFLECVQDMDHENMFWYRQDPGLGLRLIYFSYDVKMKEKGDIPEGYSVSREKKERFSLILESASTNQTSMYLCASSFRDRYSNQPQHFGDGTRLSIL.